The source of this T cell receptor (beta chain) is a study of T cell clonotyping in hematopoietic cell transplantation. Study details: Recipient samples before transplant were obtained post-cytoreduction. Study conclusions and caveats: Cells were unsorted, so CD4 and CD8 contributions were not separated. Pathologically expanded recipient clonotypes increased progressively from day 30 to day 180 as diversity fell. At the given depth, recipient repertoires were over 97% de novo clonotypes.

The V gene's germline CDR1 is SGHRS and CDR2 YFSETQ. CDR3 length equals 17 residues. Deletions cut 1 base from V and 0 bases from J, with 14 bases between. Time point here: recipient sample about 28 days before transplant, after cytoreduction. Remarks on this clone: As yet, its antigen is unknown.

Libraries were prepared by immunoSEQ multiplex PCR; TCRdb keeps only in-frame clonotypes and omits some of them. The data contain around 24,000 clones, roughly 82% of them singletons. The sequence was obtained from a woman aged 55-75 years with acute myeloid leukemia. Some clones in this sample may be carry-over from other donors' samples. The rearrangement links TRBV5-1 to TRBJ2-1; D uncertain. This material consisted of peripheral blood mononuclear cells, taken before stem cell transplant. The CDR3 DNA reads TGCGCCAGCAGCTTGTCGTCGGGCCTCCGCTCCTACAATGAGCAGTTCTTC. It specifies CASSLSSGLRSYNEQFF.